The 21 T cell receptor beta chains below were found in one sample sequenced in a study of blood T cell repertoires in COVID-19. Clones were read by immunoSEQ multiplex PCR, and TCRdb kept only the in-frame ones, dropping some. The sample yields about 260,000 clones, over 80% seen once. The specimen sequenced was peripheral blood. The receptors here all came from a woman aged 40 to 49 who had recovered from COVID-19.

This chain joins TRBV15 and TRBJ2-5; 14 bases align to TRBD2. Germline CDR1 is LNHNV and CDR2 is YYDKDF (reference sequence). CDR3 length: 18 amino acids. Unmatched junction bases numbered 6, after V lost 1 base and J lost 2 bases. CDR3: CATSRGRGLAGGQETQYF. The CDR3 DNA reads as TGTGCCACCAGCAGAGGCCGCGGACTAGCGGGGGGTCAAGAGACCCAGTACTTC.

CDR3 residues: CASSHPRVEPGGDEQYF. Here the CDR3 DNA reads TGTGCCAGCAGCCATCCTCGGGTGGAACCGGGGGGCGACGAGCAGTACTTC. This chain uses TRBV3-1 (or the pseudogene TRBV3-2) with TRBJ2-7; TRBD2 might be the D (7 bases). Trimming shortened V by 3 bases and J by 5 bases, and 23 bases separated the two germline ends. Germline-derived CDR1 and CDR2 are LGHDT and YNNKEL (reference sequence). CDR3 size: 17 residues.

The CDR3 sequence: CASSFGGTGGQETQYF. The DNA for the CDR3 is TGCGCCAGCAGCTTTGGCGGGACAGGGGGACAAGAGACCCAGTACTTC. This chain joins TRBV5-1 and TRBJ2-5, with 11 bases matching TRBD1. Germline V gene data show CDR1 as SGHRS and CDR2 as YFSETQ. The V segment lost 2 bases and the J segment 2 bases; nucleotides outside the gene matches: 5. The CDR3 runs 16 residues.

The V and J genes are TRBV2 and TRBJ1-2; 9 bases line up with TRBD1. This CDR3 spans 14 amino acids. V was pared by 4 bases and J by 8 bases, with 8 bases of the junction left unmatched. Germline V gene lookup returns CDR1 SNHLY and CDR2 FYNNEI. The CDR3 here is CASSGQPGTGGYTF. As DNA, the CDR3 is TGTGCCAGCAGTGGACAGCCCGGGACAGGGGGCTACACCTTC.

V is TRBV30 and J is TRBJ1-5; TRBD1 matches 8 bases. CDR3 size: 14 residues. Germline V CDR1 and CDR2: GTSNPN, SVGIG (reference sequence). Losses at the gene ends were 2 bases for V and 7 bases for J; bases not matched to a gene: 7. The CDR3 sequence: CAWSPRGLWQPQHF. The CDR3, as DNA: TGTGCCTGGAGTCCCAGGGGGCTTTGGCAGCCCCAGCATTTT.

The chain uses TRBV9 and TRBJ2-1; 7 nucleotides agree with TRBD1. The CDR3 has 16 residues. Germline CDR1 and CDR2: SGDLS and YYNGEE. The ends lost 0 bases at V and 3 bases at J; junction bases unmatched: 6. CDR3 protein: CASSVAGQVDYNEQFF. In DNA, the CDR3 is TGTGCCAGCAGCGTAGCCGGACAGGTTGACTACAATGAGCAGTTCTTC.

The CDR3 nucleotides are TGCGCCAGCAGCTTGGCGCTAGGAGCGTATGAGCAGTTCTTC. The encoded protein is CASSLALGAYEQFF. The chain recombines TRBV5-1 with TRBJ2-1, with D unresolved. The V and J ends lost 0 bases and 8 bases respectively, with 12 bases between them. Germline values: CDR1 SGHRS, CDR2 YFSETQ. The CDR3 length is 14 residues.

Only a few counts were recorded for this clone. The sample contains more than one DNA sequence encoding this CDR3. The chain links TRBV6-2 or TRBV6-3 to TRBJ2-2, with a possible D match to TRBD2 (6 bases). From germline, CDR1 is MNHEY and CDR2 SVGEGT. This CDR3 is built from 14 residues. V was pared by 5 bases and J by 1 base, with 8 bases between. The CDR3 loop is CASSRAGNTGELFF. The CDR3, as DNA: TGTGCCAGCAGTCGAGCGGGGAACACCGGGGAGCTGTTTTTT.

The chain recombines TRBV3-1 (or the pseudogene TRBV3-2) with TRBJ1-6; 8 bases match TRBD1. Germline CDR1 and CDR2: LGHDT and YNNKEL (reference sequence). The CDR3 runs to 18 residues. The V and J ends lost 2 bases and 7 bases, in that order; junction bases with no gene match: 13. The CDR3 loop reads CASSQINRNDRGNSPLHF. CDR3 sequence (DNA): TGTGCCAGCAGCCAAATAAACCGCAACGACAGGGGAAATTCACCCCTCCACTTT.

V and J are TRBV5-4 and TRBJ2-3; TRBD1 matches at 9 bases. This CDR3 is built from 16 residues. V was pared by 4 bases and J by 0 bases, with 6 bases of the junction left unmatched. Germline-derived CDR1 and CDR2 are SGHNT and YYREEE (reference sequence). The CDR3 here is CASSPWTGASTDTQYF. CDR3 coding DNA: TGTGCCAGCAGCCCATGGACAGGGGCCAGCACAGATACGCAGTATTTT.

This clone was seen just once. This chain uses TRBV11-3 with TRBJ2-5; tentative D call: TRBD2 (5 bases). Germline CDR1 and CDR2: SGHNT and YENEEA. V was cut by 5 bases and J by 4 bases, with 11 bases left in between. This CDR3 is built from 13 residues. Here the CDR3 DNA reads TGTGCCAGCAGCGTCGTCGCGGGAGAGACCCAGTACTTC. This gives the protein CASSVVAGETQYF.

DNA for the CDR3: TGTGCCAGCAGCTTGGGGCTGAAATCCACCGGGGAGCTGTTTTTT. Encoded protein: CASSLGLKSTGELFF. The chain recombines TRBV5-6 with TRBJ2-2; D unclear. V dropped 0 bases and J dropped 4 bases, with 10 bases sitting between them. The CDR3 loop spans 15 amino acids. Germline-derived CDR1 and CDR2 are SGHDT and YYEEEE.

This clone showed up just a few times. This sequence joins TRBV12-3 or TRBV12-4 and TRBJ1-1; D possibly corresponds to TRBD1 (5 bases). The germline V and J ends were trimmed by 3 bases and 11 bases, with 13 bases remaining between them. The CDR3 runs to 12 residues. For the CDR3, the DNA is TGTGCCAGCAGTTTTTGGGGGGGGGATGCTTTCTTT. As protein: CASSFWGGDAFF.

The chain has TRBV2 and TRBJ2-5, with D maybe TRBD2 (6 bases). This CDR3 spans 13 amino acids. The germline CDR1 and CDR2 sequences are SNHLY and FYNNEI. The V end lost 7 bases, the J end lost 4 bases, and 13 bases lay between the germline ends. CDR3 loop: CASILRRVETQYF. The DNA of the CDR3 is TGTGCCAGCATCCTGAGGAGGGTAGAGACCCAGTACTTC. The full variable domain, in which reference TRBV2 and TRBJ2-5 provide the parts outside the CDR3, is EPEVTQTPSHQVTQMGQEVILRCVPISNHLYFYWYRQILGQKVEFLVSFYNNEISEKSEIFDDQFSVERPDGSNFTLKIRSTKLEDSAMYFCASILRRVETQYFGPGTRLLVL.

J is TRBJ1-2 and V is TRBV27, with 8 nucleotides matching TRBD1. Trimming at V came to 3 bases and at J to 7 bases, leaving 4 bases not matched to a gene. Germline-derived CDR1 and CDR2 are MNHEY and SMNVEV (reference sequence). The CDR3 extends over 13 amino acids. CDR3 residues: CASSFSTGVGYTF. As DNA, the CDR3 is TGTGCCAGCAGTTTTTCGACAGGGGTTGGCTACACCTTC.

The chain couples TRBV9 to TRBJ2-1; D not resolved. Germline CDR1 SGDLS, CDR2 YYNGEE. This CDR3 has 16 residues. V shed 1 base and J shed 3 bases, with 14 bases lying between them. The CDR3 loop is CASSVPSVSLYNEQFF. The CDR3 DNA reads as TGTGCCAGCAGCGTACCCAGCGTGTCGCTCTACAATGAGCAGTTCTTC.

The rearrangement joins TRBV7-9 to TRBJ1-2; D possibly corresponds to TRBD1 (6 bases). CDR1 SEHNR and CDR2 FQNEAQ come from the germline V gene (reference sequence). This CDR3 is 14 amino acids long. Trimming cost V 6 bases and J 4 bases, with 15 bases left between them. This CDR3 is CASSFTGSPYGYTF. CDR3 sequence (DNA): TGTGCCAGCAGTTTCACAGGGTCGCCCTATGGCTACACCTTC.

The chain links TRBV27 to TRBJ2-5; D remains unclear. The CDR3 is made up of 12 amino acids. V shed 8 bases and J shed 5 bases, with 12 bases lying between them. The germline V gene encodes CDR1 MNHEY and CDR2 SMNVEV (reference sequence). CDR3 loop: CASGPYGETQYF. CDR3 coding DNA: TGTGCCAGCGGCCCGTACGGGGAGACCCAGTACTTC.

The rearrangement links TRBV15 to TRBJ2-3; D is undetermined. Trimming removed 0 bases from V and 7 bases from J, with 17 bases in between. Germline V CDR1 and CDR2: LNHNV, YYDKDF (reference sequence). The CDR3 spans 16 residues. In nucleotides, the CDR3 is TGTGCCACCAGCAGAGATGTTGCCCTGGCGACATATACGCAGTATTTT. Residues: CATSRDVALATYTQYF.

The rearrangement joins TRBV4-1 to TRBJ2-1; no clear D. The germline gives CDR1 MGHRA, CDR2 YSYEKL. Trimming removed 0 bases from V and 10 bases from J, with 10 bases in between. CDR3 size: 13 residues. As DNA, the CDR3 is TGCGCCAGCAGCCAAGATGCGGAATGGGAGCAGTTCTTC. It translates to CASSQDAEWEQFF.

The gene calls are TRBV19 and TRBJ1-2; D not resolved. The germline V gene has CDR1 LNHDA and CDR2 SQIVND (reference sequence). Trimming cost V 5 bases and J 3 bases, with 7 bases left between them. This CDR3 is built from 12 residues. This CDR3 reads CASSAQYYGYTF. In nucleotides, the CDR3 is TGTGCCAGTAGTGCCCAGTACTATGGCTACACCTTC.